The 21 T cell receptor beta chains given below trace back to one sample, sequenced in a study of blood T cell repertoires in COVID-19. Sequencing used immunoSEQ multiplex PCR; TCRdb keeps in-frame clones, though not all of them. The sample includes about 340,000 clones, under 95% seen only once; the top ten take less than 3.5%. Sequenced: peripheral blood. Receptor source: a young woman who had recovered from COVID-19.

The chain links TRBV9 to TRBJ2-1; D is perhaps TRBD1 (6 bases). The germline CDR1 and CDR2 sequences are SGDLS and YYNGEE. CDR3 length: 13 residues. Trimming cost V 2 bases and J 5 bases, with 8 bases left between them. CDR3 coding DNA: TGTGCCAGCAGCGTTGGACAGCACAATGAGCAGTTCTTC. This translates into CASSVGQHNEQFF.

J is TRBJ1-5 and V is TRBV6-2 or TRBV6-3; TRBD1 is a possible D gene (5 bases). This CDR3 has 15 amino acids. Germline lookup yields CDR1 MNHEY and CDR2 SVGEGT. The V and J ends lost 5 bases and 6 bases respectively, with 17 bases between them. The CDR3 DNA is TGTGCCAGCAGTCCATTGACAGCGGAGGGTCAGCCCCAGCATTTT. Translation: CASSPLTAEGQPQHF.

Only one count was recorded for this clone. V gene TRBV19 combines with J gene TRBJ1-2, with TRBD1 matching 10 bases. The CDR3 is made up of 18 amino acids. Germline values: CDR1 LNHDA, CDR2 SQIVND (reference sequence). Trimming removed 3 bases from V and 2 bases from J; junction bases left unmatched: 12. CDR3 protein: CASSIRQGASVRNYGYTF. The CDR3 DNA is TGTGCCAGTAGTATCAGACAGGGGGCCTCTGTAAGGAACTATGGCTACACCTTC.

The rearrangement uses TRBV18 and TRBJ2-1; 9 bases match TRBD1. Germline loops: CDR1 KGHSH, CDR2 LQKENI. V lost 2 bases to trimming and J lost 6 bases; unmatched junction nucleotides: 2. The CDR3 covers 14 residues. The CDR3 is CASSPGTGTNEQFF. The CDR3 DNA sequence: TGTGCCAGCTCACCAGGGACAGGGACCAATGAGCAGTTCTTC.

This chain joins TRBV5-1 and TRBJ1-2; D unresolved. Germline values: CDR1 SGHRS, CDR2 YFSETQ. V lost 0 bases to trimming and J lost 3 bases, with 9 bases between them. The CDR3 consists of 14 residues. DNA for the CDR3: TGCGCCAGCAGCTTGGGGCTAGGTGACTATGGCTACACCTTC. Encoded protein: CASSLGLGDYGYTF.

This chain connects TRBV18 to TRBJ1-1, with 11 positions matching TRBD1. Germline V lookup: CDR1 KGHSH, CDR2 LQKENI. Trimming removed 6 bases from V and 4 bases from J; junction bases left unmatched: 4. The CDR3 sequence is 14 residues long. The CDR3 reads CASSPGTGGTEAFF. CDR3 coding DNA: TGTGCCAGCTCGCCCGGGACAGGGGGCACTGAAGCTTTCTTT.

In this sample, this clone turned up once. The J gene is TRBJ2-1, the V gene TRBV10-1; no clear D gene. Germline V gene data show CDR1 as WNHNN and CDR2 as SYGVQD (reference sequence). The ends were cut back, 2 bases at V and 3 bases at J, with 11 bases in the middle. This CDR3 has 15 amino acids. The CDR3 here is CASSEDGANYNEQFF. Here the CDR3 DNA reads TGCGCCAGCAGTGAGGATGGAGCCAACTACAATGAGCAGTTCTTC.

This rearrangement joins TRBV6-5 to TRBJ2-1, with 8 bases that match TRBD2. The CDR3 spans 15 residues. In germline, CDR1 is MNHEY, CDR2 SVGAGI. The ends lost 8 bases at V and 2 bases at J; junction bases unmatched: 8. The CDR3 loop reads CASLGLAGPYNEQFF. The CDR3 DNA sequence: TGTGCCAGCCTCGGACTAGCAGGACCCTACAATGAGCAGTTCTTC.

The J gene is TRBJ1-6, the V gene TRBV6-1; D remains unclear. The CDR3 contains 17 residues. The germline V gene encodes CDR1 MNHNS and CDR2 SASEGT. Trimming took 3 bases from V and 2 from J, leaving 14 bases between them. CDR3 DNA sequence: TGTGCCAGCAGTGAGGAGGGCGAAGGTACCTATAATTCACCCCTCCACTTT. Protein sequence: CASSEEGEGTYNSPLHF.

The chain couples TRBV24-1 to TRBJ1-5, with 7 bases identical to TRBD1. The junction had 4 bases not matched to a gene; V was cut back by 7 bases and J by 5 bases. The germline CDR1 and CDR2 sequences are KGHDR and SFDVKD. This CDR3 is built from 13 residues. The CDR3 loop is CATSNRGDQPQHF. CDR3 coding DNA: TGTGCCACCAGCAACAGGGGAGATCAGCCCCAGCATTTT.

The rearrangement uses TRBV4-3 and TRBJ1-2, with a weak D call TRBD1 (6 bases). CDR1 is LGHNA, CDR2 YSLEER, per germline. V was pared by 1 base and J by 8 bases, with 14 bases between. CDR3 length equals 14 residues. The CDR3 sequence: CASSQGLQGLGYTF. CDR3 DNA: TGCGCCAGCAGCCAAGGTCTACAGGGACTAGGCTACACCTTC.

The V gene is TRBV11-2, the J gene TRBJ1-3; possibly TRBD1 for D (6 bases). V was cut by 3 bases and J by 4 bases, with 22 bases left in between. Germline-derived CDR1 and CDR2 are SGHAT and FQNNGV. The CDR3 contains 18 residues. The CDR3 DNA is TGTGCCAGCAGCTTCACCCACGCATCAAGGGGGTCGGGAAACACCATATATTTT. This codes for CASSFTHASRGSGNTIYF.

This chain uses TRBV9 with TRBJ2-1; a weak D match, TRBD1 (6 bases). CDR1 is SGDLS, CDR2 YYNGEE, per germline. V lost 6 bases and J 1 base, leaving 14 bases between the germline ends. The CDR3 length is 15 residues. The CDR3 is CASTSEGVSYNEQFF. The CDR3 nucleotides read TGTGCCAGCACCTCAGAGGGGGTATCCTACAATGAGCAGTTCTTC.

The chain uses TRBV18 and TRBJ2-1; D may be TRBD2 (5 bases). This CDR3 is 13 amino acids long. Trimming removed 3 bases at V and 6 bases at J, with 9 bases between. The germline gives CDR1 KGHSH, CDR2 LQKENI. The DNA for the CDR3 is TGTGCCAGCTCACCCCGCGGAGGCAATGAGCAGTTCTTC. It encodes CASSPRGGNEQFF.

This clone was detected a few times. The chain joins TRBV6-5 to TRBJ1-4, with 7 nucleotides matching TRBD1. The V segment lost 6 bases and the J segment 3 bases; nucleotides outside the gene matches: 7. The germline gives CDR1 MNHEY, CDR2 SVGAGI. The CDR3 is 15 residues long. For the CDR3, the DNA is TGTGCCAGCAGCCAAGGGACAGCCCCTAATGAAAAACTGTTTTTT. Its protein is CASSQGTAPNEKLFF.

The sample holds one count of this clone. J is TRBJ2-3 and V is TRBV4-3; 9 bases are shared with TRBD1. After removal of 7 bases from V and 5 bases from J, the junction contained 4 bases not matched to a gene. The CDR3 is 13 residues long. Germline V gene sequence: CDR1 LGHNA, CDR2 YSLEER. The CDR3 is CASKGQGEDTQYF. DNA of the CDR3: TGCGCCAGCAAGGGACAGGGAGAAGATACGCAGTATTTT.

This clone was seen once. This chain uses TRBV4-1 with TRBJ2-5; TRBD1 is a possible D gene (5 bases). CDR1 is MGHRA, CDR2 YSYEKL, per germline. The germline V and J ends were trimmed by 2 bases and 4 bases, with 14 bases remaining between them. The CDR3 has 15 amino acids. CDR3 nucleotides: TGCGCCAGCAGCCAACTGTACCCTAGGGGAGAGACCCAGTACTTC. Its protein is CASSQLYPRGETQYF.

In its sample, this clone was seen once. V and J are TRBV11-2 and TRBJ2-1; 9 bases agree with TRBD2. Germline trimming cut 5 bases from V and 1 base from J; bases unmatched to any gene: 12. Germline CDR1 reads SGHAT; CDR2 reads FQNNGV. CDR3 size: 18 residues. The CDR3 DNA sequence: TGTGCCAGCAGCACCCCGGGACTAGCTGAGGTTTCCTACAATGAGCAGTTCTTC. Protein product: CASSTPGLAEVSYNEQFF.

This chain uses TRBV3-1 (or the pseudogene TRBV3-2) with TRBJ1-1; the match to TRBD1 covers 9 bases. Germline V lookup: CDR1 LGHDT, CDR2 YNNKEL (reference sequence). Trimming took 7 bases from V and 1 from J; bases not matched to a gene: 16. The CDR3 has 18 residues. CDR3 in amino acids: CASNPQTGQGIKNTEAFF. As DNA, the CDR3 is TGTGCCAGCAACCCCCAGACGGGACAGGGAATCAAGAACACTGAAGCTTTCTTT.

V is TRBV11-3 and J is TRBJ2-1; D gene ambiguous. The CDR3 consists of 16 residues. CDR1 is SGHNT, CDR2 YENEEA, per germline. Between the trimmed V and J ends, which lost 1 base and 0 bases, there was a span of 10 bases. The CDR3: CASSLGSSPSYNEQFF. The CDR3 DNA follows: TGTGCCAGCAGCTTAGGTAGCAGTCCCTCCTACAATGAGCAGTTCTTC.

The rearrangement links TRBV18 to TRBJ1-1; D ambiguous. CDR3 size: 14 residues. CDR1 is KGHSH and CDR2 is LQKENI in the germline V gene. Trimming left V 0 bases short and J 5 bases short, with 10 bases between. CDR3 amino acids: CASSPPRGSTEAFF. CDR3 nucleotides: TGTGCCAGCTCACCACCGCGGGGTAGTACTGAAGCTTTCTTT.